This TCR beta chain originates from a study of blood T cell repertoires in COVID-19. The wider study: Donors in the United States, Italy and Spain gave samples during acute or convalescent COVID-19. T cells, B-cell-depleted T cells, or PBMCs provided the cDNA or gDNA that served as material.

The V end lost 11 bases, the J end lost 10 bases, and 11 bases lay between the germline ends. The CDR3 has 9 residues. Germline V lookup: CDR1 LNHDA, CDR2 SQIVND (reference sequence). Sequencing was performed with immunoSEQ multiplex PCR; in TCRdb, only in-frame clones are kept and a portion is missing. The profile shows roughly 340,000 clones, about nine tenths of them singletons. Sequenced input: peripheral blood. The clonotype was recovered from an older woman with COVID-19, enrolled during active disease. The chain combines TRBV19 with TRBJ1-1; D possibly corresponds to TRBD1 (6 bases). The CDR3 nucleotides are TGTGCCGCCGGACAGTTAGCTTTCTTT. The encoded protein is CAAGQLAFF.